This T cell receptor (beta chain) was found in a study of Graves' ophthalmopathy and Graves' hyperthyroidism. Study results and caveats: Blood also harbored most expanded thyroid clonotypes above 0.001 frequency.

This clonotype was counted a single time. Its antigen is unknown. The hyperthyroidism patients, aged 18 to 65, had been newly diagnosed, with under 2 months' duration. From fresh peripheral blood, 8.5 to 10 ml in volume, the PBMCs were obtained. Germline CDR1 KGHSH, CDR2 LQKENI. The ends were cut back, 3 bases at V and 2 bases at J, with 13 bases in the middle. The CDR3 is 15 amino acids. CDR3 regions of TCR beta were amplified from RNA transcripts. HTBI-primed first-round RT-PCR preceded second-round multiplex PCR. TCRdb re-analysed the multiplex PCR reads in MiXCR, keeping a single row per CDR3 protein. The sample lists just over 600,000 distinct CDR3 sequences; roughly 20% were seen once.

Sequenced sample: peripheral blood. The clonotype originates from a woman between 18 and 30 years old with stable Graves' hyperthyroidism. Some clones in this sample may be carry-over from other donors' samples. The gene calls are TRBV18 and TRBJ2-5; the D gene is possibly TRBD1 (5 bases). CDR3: CASSPSLGRQETQYF. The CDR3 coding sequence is TGTGCCAGCTCACCTTCCCTGGGGCGTCAAGAGACCCAGTACTTC.